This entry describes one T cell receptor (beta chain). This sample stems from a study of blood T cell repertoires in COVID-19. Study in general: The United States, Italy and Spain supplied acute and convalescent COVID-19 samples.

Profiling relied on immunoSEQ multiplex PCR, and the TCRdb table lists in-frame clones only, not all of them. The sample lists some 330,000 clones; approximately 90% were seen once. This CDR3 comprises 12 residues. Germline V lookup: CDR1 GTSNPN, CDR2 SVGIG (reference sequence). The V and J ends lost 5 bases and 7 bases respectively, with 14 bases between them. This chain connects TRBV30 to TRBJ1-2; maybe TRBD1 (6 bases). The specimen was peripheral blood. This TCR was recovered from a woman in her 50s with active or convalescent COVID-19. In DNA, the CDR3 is TGTGCCTGGGCCAGGGACATAAGTGGCTACACCTTC. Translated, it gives CAWARDISGYTF.